This section outlines one TCR beta chain sequence together with its context. Its antigen is still unknown. This record comes from a study of beta chain features in type 1 diabetes. There are 14 residues in the CDR3. Germline assignment: CDR1 KGHSH and CDR2 LQKENI. V was shortened by 3 bases and J by 3 bases, with 11 bases between the two germline ends. Expressed TCRB transcripts were sequenced, since all the RNA that had been isolated was reverse transcribed. Data came from immunoSEQ multiplex PCR; TCRdb stores just in-frame clones and leaves some out. This table has over 650,000 clones, more than 12% appearing once. Whole-study findings and limits: Type 1 diabetes patients had moderately but significantly shorter TCRB CDR3s in all four CD4+ subsets. High TCR expression in some cells could lead to their over-representation in cDNA sequencing.

Sorted cells reached over 95% purity in every population. Sequencing was carried out using naive CD4+ T cells from blood. V and J are TRBV18 and TRBJ1-1, with TRBD1 as a possible D gene (6 bases). The TCR sequence derives from a man between 18 and 29 years old with type 1 diabetes. The CDR3 loop reads CASSPPGGYTEAFF. Written as DNA, the CDR3 is TGTGCCAGCTCACCGCCGGGGGGCTACACTGAAGCTTTCTTT.